Listed below are T cell receptor beta chains from one sample, sequenced in a study of T cells after yellow fever vaccination. In TCRdb, the 5' RACE reads were re-called with MiXCR into one record per CDR3 protein. The table lists a few hundred thousand distinct CDR3 sequences, 8.5% to 9% of them singletons. The source material was PBMCs, sampled on the day of the first yellow fever vaccination. The source is a man aged 18 to 29 who received the YFV17D yellow fever vaccine. Each CDR3 is given with its conserved first and last residue. D genes are given only for firm matches. Clone size is stated in some rows and not others, as once, few, many or a class when expanded.

TRBJ2-3 NA TRBV7-9 many TGTGCCAGCAGCCGAAGCACAGATACGCAGTATTTT CASSRSTDTQYF
TRBJ1-3 NA TRBV5-1 NA TGCGCCAGCAGCTTGACGGCAGCAAGAAACACCATATATTTT CASSLTAARNTIYF
TRBJ2-2 TRBD1 TRBV5-1 few TGCGCCAGCAGCTCCCGACCGGGACAGGAGAACACCGGGGAGCTGTTTTTT CASSSRPGQENTGELFF
TRBJ2-1 NA TRBV4-1 NA TGCGCCAGCAGCCAAGCGGTGGAGGGCCATGAGCAGTTCTTC CASSQAVEGHEQFF
TRBJ2-1 NA TRBV7-9 few TGTGCCAGCAGCTGGCAGGCGTCCTACAATGAGCAGTTCTTC CASSWQASYNEQFF
TRBJ1-2 NA TRBV7-9 medium-sized TGTGCCAGCAGCTTAGCGAACGGGAATGGCTACACCTTC CASSLANGNGYTF
TRBJ2-5 TRBD1 TRBV6-5 few TGTGCCAGCAGTTATCCGTGGCAGGGGGTGACCCAAGAGACCCAGTACTTC CASSYPWQGVTQETQYF
TRBJ2-2 TRBD2 TRBV7-2 few TGTGCCAGCAGCTCACTAGGGATAGCGGGGGACACCGGGGAGCTGTTTTTT CASSSLGIAGDTGELFF
TRBJ1-2 NA TRBV5-1 few TGCGCCAGCAGCGAAGACTGGGCCTTCAACTATGGCTACACCTTC CASSEDWAFNYGYTF
TRBJ2-1 TRBD2 TRBV20-1 few TGCAGTGCAGTTCGTAATCGGCTAGCGGGGGGCTCCTACAATGAGCAGTTCTTC CSAVRNRLAGGSYNEQFF
TRBJ1-2 TRBD1 TRBV4-1 few TGCGCCAGCAGCCAAGGGCTACGGGACAGGGGGAATCGTGGCTACACCTTC CASSQGLRDRGNRGYTF
TRBJ2-1 NA TRBV12-3/TRBV12-4 many TGTGCCAGCAGTTTAAGCTCCTACAATGAGCAGTTCTTC CASSLSSYNEQFF
TRBJ2-4 TRBD1 TRBV5-6 few TGTGCCAGCAGCCACGGACAGGGACGGAACATTCAGTACTTC CASSHGQGRNIQYF
TRBJ2-2 NA TRBV24-1 few TGTGCCACCAGTGATTTTGAGGTCAACACCGGGGAGCTGTTTTTT CATSDFEVNTGELFF
TRBJ1-2 NA TRBV4-3 many TGCGCCAGCAGCCAAGGCTCGCGGGGCAGGGACCCAGGGGGCTACACCTTC CASSQGSRGRDPGGYTF
TRBJ1-1 NA TRBV4-1 many TGCGCCAGCAGCCCCGAGGGGGGGCAAGAAGCTTTCTTT CASSPEGGQEAFF
TRBJ2-3 NA TRBV27 few TGTGCCAGCAGTTCCCTCCCCTATTTAGATACGCAGTATTTT CASSSLPYLDTQYF
TRBJ2-2 NA TRBV11-3 NA TGTGCCAGCAGCGGAAGAGGGGGGGCAGGTTCGACCGGGGAGCTGTTTTTT CASSGRGGAGSTGELFF
TRBJ2-2 TRBD2 TRBV5-4 NA TGTGCCAGCAGCCCCCTAGCGGAAACCGGGGAGCTGTTTTTT CASSPLAETGELFF
TRBJ1-5 TRBD1 TRBV6-5 NA TGTGCCAGCAGTTACTCGTCTGGGACAGATAGCAATCAGCCCCAGCATTTT CASSYSSGTDSNQPQHF
TRBJ2-1 TRBD1 TRBV14 NA TGTGCCAGCAGCCACTCCGCCTTATCCGGGACAGGGTTCCCGGGACTCACTAACAATGAGCAGTTCTTC CASSHSALSGTGFPGLTNNEQFF
TRBJ2-1 TRBD2 TRBV11-2 many TGTGCCAGCAGCCGGACTAGCGGGGACTTCAATGAGCAGTTCTTC CASSRTSGDFNEQFF
TRBJ2-3 TRBD1 TRBV18 few TGTGCCAGCTCACGGGACCGGGACAGGGGCACAGATACGCAGTATTTT CASSRDRDRGTDTQYF
TRBJ2-2 NA TRBV5-1 NA TGCGCCAGCAGCTTGGAGTCAGGGAGAAGGACCGGGGAGCTGTTTTTT CASSLESGRRTGELFF
TRBJ2-7 NA TRBV7-3 many TGTGCCAGCAGCTTAAGCGGAGTGGAATCGGACGAGCAGTACTTC CASSLSGVESDEQYF
TRBJ2-6 TRBD1 TRBV6-1 NA TGTGCCAGCAGTCGAACAGGGGCCACTGGGGCCAACGTCCTGACTTTC CASSRTGATGANVLTF
TRBJ2-1 TRBD2 TRBV27 many TGTGCCAGCAGTTCTAGCGGGGGGGGCAATGAGCAGTTCTTC CASSSSGGGNEQFF
TRBJ2-1 NA TRBV19 NA TGTGCCAGTAGTATTGGCTGGGGGGACAATGAGCAGTTCTTC CASSIGWGDNEQFF
TRBJ2-5 TRBD2 TRBV2 many TGTGCCAGCAGGCCGGGACTAGCGGGGGAGACCCAGTACTTC CASRPGLAGETQYF
TRBJ1-1 NA TRBV29-1 many TGCAGCGTTGAGGTAGGAGCTTTCTTT CSVEVGAFF
TRBJ2-1 NA TRBV15 many TGTGCCACCAGCAGAGATAGAGGGGGTGAGCAGTTCTTC CATSRDRGGEQFF
TRBJ2-3 NA TRBV29-1 few TGCAGCGTTGGGGTAGCGGCGGCAGATACGCAGTATTTT CSVGVAAADTQYF
TRBJ2-1 NA TRBV5-6 NA TGTGCCAGCAGCCTGGGGTGGACAAGCTCCTACAATGAGCAGTTCTTC CASSLGWTSSYNEQFF
TRBJ2-5 NA TRBV5-6 NA TGTGCCAGCAGCTCACAGGGAGGGTTTGTAGAGACCCAGTACTTC CASSSQGGFVETQYF
TRBJ2-3 NA TRBV4-1 NA TGCGCCAGCAGCCAGAGACAGACTAGCACAGATACGCAGTATTTT CASSQRQTSTDTQYF
TRBJ2-3 TRBD2 TRBV5-1 few TGCGCCAGCAGCTCCGCGGGAGGGGCACAGGAGCAGTATTTT CASSSAGGAQEQYF